This T cell receptor (beta chain) emerged from a study of tumour-infiltrating T cells in Burkitt lymphoma. About the study: Productive clonality predicted overall and progression-free survival.

Clones were sequenced by immunoSEQ multiplex PCR, and TCRdb holds only the in-frame ones, with some missing. The sample yields 2,500 to 3,000 clones, under 85% seen once. The CDR3 sequence is 11 residues long. V was pared by 0 bases and J by 4 bases, with 0 bases between. The germline CDR1 and CDR2 sequences are SGHRS and YFSETQ. The rearrangement joins TRBV5-1 to TRBJ2-3; the D is unclear. The receptor comes from a human donor with diffuse large B-cell lymphoma. The sequenced material came from tumor tissue. Here the CDR3 DNA reads TGCGCCAGCAGCTTGGCAGATACGCAGTATTTT. Translating it yields CASSLADTQYF.